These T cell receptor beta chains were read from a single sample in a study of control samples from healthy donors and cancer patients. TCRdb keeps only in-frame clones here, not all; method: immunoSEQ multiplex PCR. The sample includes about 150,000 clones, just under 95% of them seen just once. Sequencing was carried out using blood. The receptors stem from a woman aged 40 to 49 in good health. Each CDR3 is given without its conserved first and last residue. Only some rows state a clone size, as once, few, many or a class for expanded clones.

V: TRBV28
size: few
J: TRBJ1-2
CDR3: ASSSSAAGYT

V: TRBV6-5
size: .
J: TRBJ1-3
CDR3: ASSYSRRVTGNTIY

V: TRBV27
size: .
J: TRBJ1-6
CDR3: ASSLGTGIDSPLH

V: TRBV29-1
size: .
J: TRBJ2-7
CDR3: SVEDLHYEQY

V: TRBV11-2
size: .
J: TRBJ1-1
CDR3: ASSLDRFYEAF

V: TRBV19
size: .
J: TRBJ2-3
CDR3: ASSDRSLSTDTQY

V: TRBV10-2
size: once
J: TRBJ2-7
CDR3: ASRGLAGTYEQY

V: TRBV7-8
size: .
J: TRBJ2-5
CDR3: ASSLLETQY

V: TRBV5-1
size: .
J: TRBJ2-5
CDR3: ASSLSTGKETQY

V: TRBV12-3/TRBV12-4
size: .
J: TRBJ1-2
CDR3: ASDDGQSAGYT

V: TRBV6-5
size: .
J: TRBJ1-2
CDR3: ASRYSGRGYT

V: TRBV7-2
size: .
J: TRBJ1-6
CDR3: ASSLTPGQGTSPLH

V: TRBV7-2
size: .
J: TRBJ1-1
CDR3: ATLTGGTEAF

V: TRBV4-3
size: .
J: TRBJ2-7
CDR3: ASSQEGRPSYEQY

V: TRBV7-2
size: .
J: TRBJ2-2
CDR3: ASSVRTYPGTGELF

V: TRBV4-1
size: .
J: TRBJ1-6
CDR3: ASSQVGTGENSPLH

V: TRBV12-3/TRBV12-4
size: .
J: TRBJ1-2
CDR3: ASSVTGGRGYT

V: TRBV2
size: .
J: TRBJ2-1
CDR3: ASRLEGRFNEQF

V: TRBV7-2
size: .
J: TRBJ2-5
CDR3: ASSQLPGSGGTQY

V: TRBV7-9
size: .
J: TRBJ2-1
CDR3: ASSRSGGPPRREQF

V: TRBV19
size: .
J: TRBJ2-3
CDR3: ASSLSGRTTDTQY

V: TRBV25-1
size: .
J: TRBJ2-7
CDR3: ASSERGGQGVYEQY

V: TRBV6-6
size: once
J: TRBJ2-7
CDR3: ASSSRDRLTYEQY

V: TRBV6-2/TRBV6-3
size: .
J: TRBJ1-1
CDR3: ASSYGGRNTEAF

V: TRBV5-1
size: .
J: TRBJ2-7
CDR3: ASSSLGSSYEQY

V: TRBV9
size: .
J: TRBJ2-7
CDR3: ASSVAGTAYEQY

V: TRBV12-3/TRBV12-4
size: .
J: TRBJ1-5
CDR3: ASSQSQPQH

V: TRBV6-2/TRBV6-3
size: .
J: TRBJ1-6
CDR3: ASSYDREGASYNSPLH

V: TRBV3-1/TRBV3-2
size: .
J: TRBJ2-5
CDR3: ASSLTSLGTQY

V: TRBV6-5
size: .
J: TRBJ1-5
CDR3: ASTRGQGGQPQH

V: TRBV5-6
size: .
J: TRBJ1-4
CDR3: ASSFPGGGEKLF

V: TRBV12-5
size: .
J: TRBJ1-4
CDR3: ASGLVLGPQEKLF

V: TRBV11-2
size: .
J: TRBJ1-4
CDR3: ASSSPNEKLF

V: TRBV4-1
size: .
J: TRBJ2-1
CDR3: ASSQGKGRTFNEQF

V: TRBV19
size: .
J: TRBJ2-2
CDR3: ASKRPGQVTGAGELF